This passage covers 23 T cell receptor beta chains from one sample sequenced in a study of blood T cell repertoires in COVID-19. Using immunoSEQ multiplex PCR, the repertoire was profiled, and TCRdb retains in-frame clones only, with some absent. Of about 200,000 clones in the sample, around nine tenths were seen once. The sequencing input was peripheral blood. The receptors here all came from a man between 18 and 29 years old with active or convalescent COVID-19.

CDR3 DNA sequence: TGTGCCAGCAGCGGTGGGGGGAAAGGAAACACCATATATTTT. It translates to CASSGGGKGNTIYF. This chain links TRBV9 with TRBJ1-3; possible D gene TRBD1, 5 bases. Looked up from germline, CDR1 is SGDLS and CDR2 is YYNGEE. Trimming took 3 bases from V and 4 from J, leaving 11 bases between them. The CDR3 loop spans 14 amino acids.

This chain uses TRBV7-6 with TRBJ2-5, with 7 nucleotides matching TRBD1. Germline lookup yields CDR1 SGHVS and CDR2 FNYEAQ. Trimming removed 2 bases from V and 2 bases from J; junction bases left unmatched: 5. CDR3 length: 15 residues. The CDR3 loop reads CASSLMPGGQETQYF. The CDR3 nucleotides read TGTGCCAGCAGCTTAATGCCAGGGGGTCAAGAGACCCAGTACTTC.

The V call is TRBV6-1, the J call TRBJ2-2; TRBD2 aligns across 8 bases. The germline V gene has CDR1 MNHNS and CDR2 SASEGT. This CDR3 contains 17 residues. The junction had 10 bases not matched to a gene; V was cut back by 3 bases and J by 4 bases. CDR3 coding DNA: TGTGCCAGCAGTGATACGGGTACCGGGGGGGCCACCGGGGAGCTGTTTTTT. Protein: CASSDTGTGGATGELFF.

The chain has TRBV6-6 and TRBJ1-5; 7 positions agree with TRBD1. The germline V gene encodes CDR1 MNHNY and CDR2 SVGAGI (reference sequence). V was clipped by 2 bases and J by 4 bases; unmatched bases: 2. The CDR3 runs 14 residues. The CDR3 protein is CASSYRGQNQPQHF. CDR3 DNA sequence: TGTGCCAGCAGTTACCGGGGACAGAATCAGCCCCAGCATTTT.

The rearrangement uses TRBV19 and TRBJ2-7; D possibly corresponds to TRBD2 (5 bases). V was shortened by 3 bases and J by 4 bases, with 16 bases between the two germline ends. The length of the CDR3 is 15 residues. Per the germline V gene, CDR1 is LNHDA and CDR2 is SQIVND (reference sequence). CDR3 sequence (DNA): TGTGCCAGTAGTATGGCCCATATCGGCGGGTACGAGCAGTACTTC. It specifies CASSMAHIGGYEQYF.

The chain joins TRBV19 to TRBJ1-5, with no clear D. The germline CDR1 and CDR2 sequences are LNHDA and SQIVND (reference sequence). CDR3 length: 13 residues. V dropped 4 bases and J dropped 7 bases, with 11 bases sitting between them. The CDR3 coding sequence is TGTGCCAGTAGTACCCCAGTCGGGCAGCCCCAGCATTTT. Amino acids: CASSTPVGQPQHF. Full variable domain (missing parts from reference TRBV19 and TRBJ1-5): DGGITQSPKYLFRKEGQNVTLSCEQNLNHDAMYWYRQDPGQGLRLIYYSQIVNDFQKGDIAEGYSVSREKKESFPLTVTSAQKNPTAFYLCASSTPVGQPQHFGDGTRLSIL.

The genes are TRBV15 and TRBJ2-1, with 8 nucleotides matching TRBD2. There are 12 residues in the CDR3. Per germline, CDR1 LNHNV and CDR2 YYDKDF (reference sequence). As DNA, the CDR3 is TGTGCGGTAGCGGGATCCTACAATGAGCAGTTCTTC. Translated, it gives CAVAGSYNEQFF.

The rearrangement links TRBV19 to TRBJ2-1; weak D call: TRBD2 (6 bases). This CDR3 has 17 amino acids. Trimming stripped 0 bases from V and 1 base from J, with 13 bases between. In germline, CDR1 is LNHDA, CDR2 SQIVND (reference sequence). DNA of the CDR3: TGTGCCAGTAGTATAGATCTGAGTAGCGGATCCTACAATGAGCAGTTCTTC. This gives the protein CASSIDLSSGSYNEQFF.

V and J are TRBV12-5 and TRBJ2-3; D unresolved. The CDR3 runs 13 residues. Germline assignment: CDR1 LGHNT and CDR2 FRNRAP. Trimming took 1 base from V and 8 from J, leaving 10 bases between them. The CDR3 reads CASGLDRRGTQYF. CDR3 coding DNA: TGTGCTAGTGGTTTGGACCGCCGAGGTACGCAGTATTTT. The full variable domain, its missing parts supplied by reference TRBV12-5 and TRBJ2-3, is DARVTQTPRHKVTEMGQEVTMRCQPILGHNTVFWYRQTMMQGLELLAYFRNRAPLDDSGMPKDRFSAEMPDATLATLKIQPSEPRDSAVYFCASGLDRRGTQYFGPGTRLTVL.

The chain uses TRBV11-2 and TRBJ2-1; maybe TRBD1 (6 bases). This CDR3 has 14 amino acids. Deletions cut 0 bases from V and 6 bases from J, with 9 bases between. Germline values: CDR1 SGHAT, CDR2 FQNNGV. CDR3 DNA sequence: TGTGCCAGCAGCTTAGACAGGGGTCTCAATGAGCAGTTCTTC. Residues: CASSLDRGLNEQFF.

The chain recombines TRBV24-1 with TRBJ2-5; 10 bases are a match to TRBD2. V was pared by 6 bases and J by 1 base, with 4 bases of the junction left unmatched. The germline V gene encodes CDR1 KGHDR and CDR2 SFDVKD. CDR3 length equals 15 residues. CDR3 bases: TGTGCCACCAGTCCCAGCGGGGGGGTCCAAGAGACCCAGTACTTC. Amino acid sequence: CATSPSGGVQETQYF.

The rearrangement links TRBV27 to TRBJ2-7; 11 bases line up with TRBD2. CDR3 length: 15 residues. V lost 5 bases and J lost 3; bases outside the gene matches: 6. In germline, CDR1 is MNHEY, CDR2 SMNVEV (reference sequence). CDR3 sequence: CASSLRLAGYYEQYF. The CDR3 bases are TGTGCCAGCAGTCTCCGACTAGCGGGGTACTACGAGCAGTACTTC.

This chain uses TRBV30 with TRBJ2-1; TRBD2 aligns across 8 bases. V lost 0 bases and J lost 6; bases outside the gene matches: 7. Germline lookup yields CDR1 GTSNPN and CDR2 SVGIG (reference sequence). CDR3 length equals 15 residues. The CDR3 DNA follows: TGTGCCTGGAGTGTATCCTTTGCGGGAGGCAATGAGCAGTTCTTC. It codes for CAWSVSFAGGNEQFF.

The chain recombines TRBV28 with TRBJ2-2; 11 bases fit TRBD1. Unmatched junction bases numbered 5, after V lost 3 bases and J lost 5 bases. The CDR3 runs 16 residues. The germline CDR1 and CDR2 sequences are MDHEN and SYDVKM. CDR3 DNA: TGTGCCAGCAGTTTCCGCGGGACAGGGGGGACCGGGGAGCTGTTTTTT. This gives the protein CASSFRGTGGTGELFF.

The genes are TRBV7-3 and TRBJ2-3; D might be TRBD2 (5 bases). The germline V gene has CDR1 SGHTA and CDR2 FQGTGA. This CDR3 is built from 14 residues. Trimming removed 5 bases at V and 2 bases at J, with 11 bases between. CDR3: CASSEGLNTDTQYF. The CDR3 DNA reads TGTGCCAGCAGCGAAGGACTCAACACAGATACGCAGTATTTT.

The gene calls are TRBV5-5 and TRBJ2-7; TRBD1 is a possible D gene (6 bases). The V end lost 5 bases, the J end lost 5 bases, and 11 bases lay between the germline ends. This CDR3 comprises 12 residues. The germline CDR1 and CDR2 sequences are SGHKS and YYEKEE (reference sequence). The CDR3 protein is CASSWTVHEQYF. In DNA, the CDR3 is TGTGCCAGCAGTTGGACAGTACACGAGCAGTACTTC.

This chain connects TRBV5-4 to TRBJ2-1, with a weak D call TRBD1 (5 bases). The CDR3 totals 15 residues. The V end lost 5 bases, the J end lost 8 bases, and 20 bases lay between the germline ends. In germline, CDR1 is SGHNT, CDR2 YYREEE (reference sequence). DNA of the CDR3: TGTGCCAGCAGAGCAGGGTTTCTGCCGTTGGATGAGCAGTTCTTC. Translating gives CASRAGFLPLDEQFF. Together with reference TRBV5-4 and TRBJ2-1, the CDR3 gives the full variable domain: ETGVTQSPTHLIKTRGQQVTLRCSSQSGHNTVSWYQQALGQGPQFIFQYYREEENGRGNFPPRFSGLQFPNYSSELNVNALELDDSALYLCASRAGFLPLDEQFFGPGTRLTVL.

This clone occurred once. The chain is built from TRBV5-4 and TRBJ2-5, with 11 bases matching TRBD2. V lost 5 bases and J lost 2; bases outside the gene matches: 8. This CDR3 contains 16 residues. Germline V gene lookup returns CDR1 SGHNT and CDR2 YYREEE (reference sequence). The CDR3 loop is CASSLPGLAGQETQYF. CDR3 nucleotides: TGTGCCAGCAGTTTACCTGGACTAGCGGGTCAAGAGACCCAGTACTTC. The full variable domain, in which reference TRBV5-4 and TRBJ2-5 provide the parts outside the CDR3, is ETGVTQSPTHLIKTRGQQVTLRCSSQSGHNTVSWYQQALGQGPQFIFQYYREEENGRGNFPPRFSGLQFPNYSSELNVNALELDDSALYLCASSLPGLAGQETQYFGPGTRLLVL.

The genes are TRBV7-9 and TRBJ2-1; 10 bases agree with TRBD2. Germline CDR1 is SEHNR and CDR2 is FQNEAQ (reference sequence). The CDR3 is 16 amino acids. The ends lost 5 bases at V and 5 bases at J; junction bases unmatched: 9. The CDR3 sequence: CASSPPSGGSNNEQFF. The DNA for the CDR3 is TGTGCCAGCAGCCCCCCTAGCGGGGGCTCGAACAATGAGCAGTTCTTC.

The rearrangement uses TRBV29-1 and TRBJ1-2, with 7 bases matching TRBD1. This CDR3 is built from 14 residues. The germline V gene has CDR1 SQVTM and CDR2 ANQGSEA. With V trimmed by 1 base and J by 8 bases, 10 bases remained unmatched. Here the CDR3 reads CSVEVRAGGRGYTF. DNA of the CDR3: TGCAGCGTTGAAGTTAGGGCAGGGGGGCGCGGCTACACCTTC.

The rearrangement links TRBV6-5 to TRBJ1-3, with 8 positions matching TRBD1. This CDR3 is 14 amino acids long. Germline V gene data show CDR1 as MNHEY and CDR2 as SVGAGI. After removal of 7 bases from V and 6 bases from J, the junction contained 8 bases not matched to a gene. The CDR3 here is CASTPDRDQNTIYF. CDR3 DNA sequence: TGTGCCAGCACCCCGGACAGGGACCAAAACACCATATATTTT.

The gene calls are TRBV12-3 or TRBV12-4 and TRBJ1-5; D is unclear. Trimming stripped 5 bases from V and 3 bases from J, with 8 bases between. The CDR3 is 13 amino acids. CDR3 amino acids: CASSEMYNQPQHF. For the CDR3, the DNA is TGTGCCAGCAGTGAGATGTACAATCAGCCCCAGCATTTT.

This chain joins TRBV2 and TRBJ1-3; 9 bases line up with TRBD1. CDR1 SNHLY and CDR2 FYNNEI come from the germline V gene. This CDR3 has 15 amino acids. The V segment lost 4 bases and the J segment 7 bases; nucleotides outside the gene matches: 8. The CDR3 reads CASSAPGQGRNTIYF. The CDR3 nucleotides read TGTGCCAGCAGTGCTCCCGGACAGGGGCGGAACACCATATATTTT.